Sequencing of this TCR beta chain was carried out in a study of T cell responses to AZD1222 COVID-19 vaccine. Assay: immunoSEQ multiplex PCR; the TCRdb copy retains only in-frame clones and omits some. Of 68,000 or so clones in the sample, 85% to 90% were seen once. The sample here was peripheral blood, taken on day 0 of AZD1222 vaccination. The receptor was derived from an adult in good health.

The CDR3 is CASSEEGTYGYTF. The CDR3 bases are TGTGCCAGCAGTGAAGAGGGGACCTATGGCTACACCTTC. This chain joins TRBV2 and TRBJ1-2; TRBD1 is a possible D gene (5 bases). The CDR3 sequence is 13 residues long. From germline, CDR1 is SNHLY and CDR2 FYNNEI. The ends were cut back, 1 base at V and 4 bases at J, with 7 bases in the middle.